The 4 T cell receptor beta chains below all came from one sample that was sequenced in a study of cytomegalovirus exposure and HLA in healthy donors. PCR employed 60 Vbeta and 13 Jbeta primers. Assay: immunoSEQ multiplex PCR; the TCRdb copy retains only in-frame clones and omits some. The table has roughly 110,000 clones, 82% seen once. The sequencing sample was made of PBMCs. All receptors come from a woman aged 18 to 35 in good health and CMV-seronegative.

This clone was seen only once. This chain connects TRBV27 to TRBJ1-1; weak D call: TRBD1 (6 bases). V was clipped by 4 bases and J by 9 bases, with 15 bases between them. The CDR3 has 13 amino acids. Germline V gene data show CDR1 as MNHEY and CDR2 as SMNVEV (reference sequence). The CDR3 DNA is TGTGCCAGCAGTTCCTCCGACAGGTTGCAAGCTTTCTTT. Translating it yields CASSSSDRLQAFF.

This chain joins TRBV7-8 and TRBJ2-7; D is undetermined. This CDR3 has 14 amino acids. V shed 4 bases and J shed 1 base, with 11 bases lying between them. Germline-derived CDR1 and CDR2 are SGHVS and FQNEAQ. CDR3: CASSSADKSYEQYV. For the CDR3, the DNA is TGTGCCAGCAGCTCAGCAGACAAGTCCTACGAGCAGTACGTC.

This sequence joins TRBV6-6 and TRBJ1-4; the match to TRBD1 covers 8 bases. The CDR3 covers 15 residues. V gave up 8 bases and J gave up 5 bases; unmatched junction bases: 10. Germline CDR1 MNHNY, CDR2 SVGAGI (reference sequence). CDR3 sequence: CASSLPQGANEKLFF. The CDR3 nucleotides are TGTGCCAGCTCGCTGCCTCAGGGGGCAAATGAAAAACTGTTTTTT.

The CDR3 protein is CASSLRGQGTEAFF. In nucleotides, the CDR3 is TGTGCCAGTAGTTTAAGGGGGCAAGGCACTGAAGCTTTCTTT. The chain is built from TRBV19 and TRBJ1-1; the match to TRBD1 covers 7 bases. V dropped 5 bases and J dropped 4; count of bases not matched to a gene: 7. From germline, CDR1 is LNHDA and CDR2 SQIVND (reference sequence). The CDR3 is made up of 14 amino acids.